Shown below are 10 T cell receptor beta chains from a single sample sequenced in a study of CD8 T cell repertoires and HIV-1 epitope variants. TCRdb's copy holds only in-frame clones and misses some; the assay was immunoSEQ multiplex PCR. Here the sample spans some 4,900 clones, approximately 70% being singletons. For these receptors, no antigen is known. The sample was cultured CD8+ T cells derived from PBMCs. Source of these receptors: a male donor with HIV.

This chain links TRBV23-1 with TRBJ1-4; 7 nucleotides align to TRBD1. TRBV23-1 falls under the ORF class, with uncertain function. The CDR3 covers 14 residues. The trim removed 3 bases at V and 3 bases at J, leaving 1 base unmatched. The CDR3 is CASSHRGANEKLFF. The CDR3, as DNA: TGCGCCAGCAGTCACAGGGGGGCTAATGAAAAACTGTTTTTT.

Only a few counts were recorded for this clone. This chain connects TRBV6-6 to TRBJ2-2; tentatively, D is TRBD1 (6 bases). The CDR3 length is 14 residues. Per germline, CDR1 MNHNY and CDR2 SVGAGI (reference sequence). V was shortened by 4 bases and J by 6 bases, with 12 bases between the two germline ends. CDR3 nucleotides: TGTGCCAGCAGTTCCCCAGGGGCCGCCGGGGAGCTGTTTTTT. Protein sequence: CASSSPGAAGELFF.

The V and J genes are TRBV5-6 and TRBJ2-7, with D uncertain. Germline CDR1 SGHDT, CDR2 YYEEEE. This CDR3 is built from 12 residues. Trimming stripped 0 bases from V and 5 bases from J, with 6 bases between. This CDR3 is CASSLGLHEQYF. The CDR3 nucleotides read TGTGCCAGCAGCTTGGGTCTCCACGAGCAGTACTTC. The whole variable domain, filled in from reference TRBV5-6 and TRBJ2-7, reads DAGVTQSPTHLIKTRGQQVTLRCSPKSGHDTVSWYQQALGQGPQFIFQYYEEEERQRGNFPDRFSGHQFPNYSSELNVNALLLGDSALYLCASSLGLHEQYFGPGTRLTVT.

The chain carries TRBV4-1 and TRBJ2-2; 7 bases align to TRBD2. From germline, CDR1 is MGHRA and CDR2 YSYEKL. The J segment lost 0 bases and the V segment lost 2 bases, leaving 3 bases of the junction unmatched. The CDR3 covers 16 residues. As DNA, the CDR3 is TGCGCCAGCAGCCAATCTAGCGGAGCGAACACCGGGGAGCTGTTTTTT. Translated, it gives CASSQSSGANTGELFF.

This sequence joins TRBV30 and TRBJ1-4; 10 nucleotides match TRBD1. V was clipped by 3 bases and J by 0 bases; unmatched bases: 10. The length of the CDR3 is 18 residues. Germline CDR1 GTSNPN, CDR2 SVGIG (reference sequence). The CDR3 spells CAWSMGQGIGATNEKLFF. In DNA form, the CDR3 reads TGTGCCTGGAGCATGGGACAGGGGATAGGGGCAACTAATGAAAAACTGTTTTTT.

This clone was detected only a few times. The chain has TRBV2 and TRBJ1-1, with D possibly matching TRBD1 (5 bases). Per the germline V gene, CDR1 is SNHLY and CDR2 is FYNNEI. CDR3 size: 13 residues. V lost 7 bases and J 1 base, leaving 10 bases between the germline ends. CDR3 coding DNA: TGTGCCAGCACCAACGGGGGGAACACTGAAGCTTTCTTT. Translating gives CASTNGGNTEAFF.

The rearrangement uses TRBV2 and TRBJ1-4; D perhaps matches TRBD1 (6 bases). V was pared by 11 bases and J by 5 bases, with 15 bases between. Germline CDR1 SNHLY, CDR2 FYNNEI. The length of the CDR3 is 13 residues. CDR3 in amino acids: CAWGGQTNEKLFF. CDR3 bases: TGTGCCTGGGGGGGGCAGACCAATGAAAAACTGTTTTTT.

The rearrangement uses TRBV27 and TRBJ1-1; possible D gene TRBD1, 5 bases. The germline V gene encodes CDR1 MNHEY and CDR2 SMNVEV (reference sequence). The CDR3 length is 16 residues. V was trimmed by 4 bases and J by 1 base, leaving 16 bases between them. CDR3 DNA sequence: TGTGCCAGCAGTTCGAGGGATCAGGGAGAGAACACTGAAGCTTTCTTT. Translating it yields CASSSRDQGENTEAFF.

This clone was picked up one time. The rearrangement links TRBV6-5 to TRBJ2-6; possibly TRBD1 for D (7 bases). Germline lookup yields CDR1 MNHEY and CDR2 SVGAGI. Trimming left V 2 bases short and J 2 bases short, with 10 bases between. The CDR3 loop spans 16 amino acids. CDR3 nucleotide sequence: TGTGCCAGCAGTTACCAGGGGGAGGCTGGGGCCAACGTCCTGACTTTC. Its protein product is CASSYQGEAGANVLTF.

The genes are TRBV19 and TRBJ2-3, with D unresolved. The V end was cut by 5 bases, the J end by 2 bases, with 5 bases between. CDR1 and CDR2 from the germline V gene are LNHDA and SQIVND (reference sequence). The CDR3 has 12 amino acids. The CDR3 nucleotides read TGTGCCAGTAGTGGGGACACAGATACGCAGTATTTT. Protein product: CASSGDTDTQYF.